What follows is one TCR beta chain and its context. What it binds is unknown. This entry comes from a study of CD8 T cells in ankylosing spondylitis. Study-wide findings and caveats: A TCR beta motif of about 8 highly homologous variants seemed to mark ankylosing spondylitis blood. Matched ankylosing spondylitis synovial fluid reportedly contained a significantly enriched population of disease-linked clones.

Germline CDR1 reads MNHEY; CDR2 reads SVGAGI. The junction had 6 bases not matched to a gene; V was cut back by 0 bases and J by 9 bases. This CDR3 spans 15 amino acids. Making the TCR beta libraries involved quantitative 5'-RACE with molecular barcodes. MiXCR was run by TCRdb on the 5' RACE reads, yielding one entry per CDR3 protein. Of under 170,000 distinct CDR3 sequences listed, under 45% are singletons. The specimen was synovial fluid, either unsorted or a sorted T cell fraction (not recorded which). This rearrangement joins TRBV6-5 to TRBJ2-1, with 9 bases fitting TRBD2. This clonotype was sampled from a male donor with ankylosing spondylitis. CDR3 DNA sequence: TGTGCCAGCAGTTACTCGAGGCTAGCGGGAATTGAGCAGTTCTTC. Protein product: CASSYSRLAGIEQFF.